Below are 31 T cell receptor beta chains sequenced from a single sample in a study of blood T cell repertoires in COVID-19. Assay: immunoSEQ multiplex PCR; the TCRdb copy retains only in-frame clones and omits some. The table lists approximately 190,000 clones, around nine tenths of them singletons. The sample consisted of peripheral blood. The receptors come from a man aged 45-65 years with acute or convalescent COVID-19.

The chain employs TRBV28 and TRBJ2-1; tentative D call: TRBD1 (6 bases). Trimming pared 7 bases from V and 4 bases from J, leaving 14 bases between. There are 14 residues in the CDR3. From germline, CDR1 is MDHEN and CDR2 SYDVKM. CDR3 in DNA: TGTGCCAGCAAGGTGACAGGAACTTACAATGAGCAGTTCTTC. This codes for CASKVTGTYNEQFF.

V and J are TRBV4-1 and TRBJ2-5; D possibly corresponds to TRBD1 (6 bases). Trimming left V 10 bases short and J 5 bases short, with 17 bases between. In germline, CDR1 is MGHRA, CDR2 YSYEKL. This CDR3 spans 13 amino acids. The CDR3 is CATARGPRETQYF. For the CDR3, the DNA is TGCGCCACCGCCAGGGGACCTCGGGAGACCCAGTACTTC.

The chain links TRBV7-2 to TRBJ1-5; D is unclear. V lost 1 base and J 1 base, leaving 5 bases between the germline ends. Germline lookup yields CDR1 SGHTA and CDR2 FQGNSA. This CDR3 comprises 14 residues. The CDR3 DNA follows: TGTGCCAGCAGCTTAGACCTAAGCAATCAGCCCCAGCATTTT. Its protein product is CASSLDLSNQPQHF.

The chain has TRBV9 and TRBJ1-2; possible D gene TRBD1, 5 bases. This CDR3 comprises 14 residues. Germline-derived CDR1 and CDR2 are SGDLS and YYNGEE. V lost 3 bases and J lost 6, with 15 bases in between. The DNA for the CDR3 is TGTGCCAGCAGCGATGGCAGACGGGGGGATGGCTACACCTTC. It translates to CASSDGRRGDGYTF.

This rearrangement joins TRBV7-2 to TRBJ2-1; 7 bases are shared with TRBD1. After removal of 6 bases from V and 7 bases from J, the junction contained 0 bases not matched to a gene. The germline gives CDR1 SGHTA, CDR2 FQGNSA. This CDR3 has 11 amino acids. CDR3 sequence reads: CASRGQNEQFF. The DNA of the CDR3 is TGTGCCAGCAGGGGACAGAATGAGCAGTTCTTC. Full variable domain (outside the CDR3, taken from reference TRBV7-2 and TRBJ2-1): GAGVSQSPSNKVTEKGKDVELRCDPISGHTALYWYRQSLGQGLEFLIYFQGNSAPDKSGLPSDRFSAERTGGSVSTLTIQRTQQEDSAVYLCASRGQNEQFFGPGTRLTVL.

This chain connects TRBV19 to TRBJ1-2; D not certain. Trimming stripped 1 base from V and 2 bases from J, with 5 bases between. The CDR3 spans 13 residues. Germline-derived CDR1 and CDR2 are LNHDA and SQIVND (reference sequence). CDR3 coding DNA: TGTGCCAGTAGTATAGCCGGGAACTATGGCTACACCTTC. Residues: CASSIAGNYGYTF.

The chain employs TRBV28 and TRBJ2-3; unclear D gene. V was pared by 6 bases and J by 2 bases, with 21 bases between. From germline, CDR1 is MDHEN and CDR2 SYDVKM. The CDR3 spans 17 residues. The chain's CDR3 is CASSSPLERYFTDTQYF. DNA for the CDR3: TGTGCCAGCAGCTCCCCCCTCGAGCGCTACTTCACAGATACGCAGTATTTT. Full variable domain (missing parts from reference TRBV28 and TRBJ2-3): DVKVTQSSRYLVKRTGEKVFLECVQDMDHENMFWYRQDPGLGLRLIYFSYDVKMKEKGDIPEGYSVSREKKERFSLILESASTNQTSMYLCASSSPLERYFTDTQYFGPGTRLTVL.

The rearrangement joins TRBV4-1 to TRBJ1-2; D remains unclear. V was clipped by 2 bases and J by 5 bases, with 12 bases between them. Germline CDR1 MGHRA, CDR2 YSYEKL. This CDR3 contains 14 residues. CDR3 sequence: CASSQKGPGYGYTF. CDR3 coding DNA: TGCGCCAGCAGCCAAAAGGGCCCGGGATATGGCTACACCTTC.

The count of this clone is one. The chain uses TRBV18 and TRBJ1-5; D possibly corresponds to TRBD1 (6 bases). The CDR3 is 15 amino acids. In germline, CDR1 is KGHSH, CDR2 LQKENI. V was cut by 3 bases and J by 5 bases, with 14 bases left in between. The CDR3 sequence is CASSPGSAGDQPQHF. The CDR3 DNA reads as TGTGCCAGCTCACCGGGTTCGGCAGGGGATCAGCCCCAGCATTTT.

The chain links TRBV7-9 to TRBJ2-1; D uncertain. The germline V and J ends were trimmed by 2 bases and 2 bases, with 7 bases remaining between them. Per germline, CDR1 SEHNR and CDR2 FQNEAQ (reference sequence). This CDR3 contains 14 residues. The CDR3 bases are TGTGCCAGCAGCTTAACCACAACCTACAATGAGCAGTTCTTC. This encodes CASSLTTTYNEQFF.

The chain links TRBV5-4 to TRBJ1-2; 7 bases align to TRBD1. This CDR3 is built from 14 residues. The V segment lost 4 bases and the J segment 4 bases; nucleotides outside the gene matches: 7. Germline V CDR1 and CDR2: SGHNT, YYREEE (reference sequence). The CDR3 nucleotides are TGTGCCAGCAGCGACGGAGGGGGCCCCTATGGCTACACCTTC. Translated: CASSDGGGPYGYTF.

This chain links TRBV29-1 with TRBJ2-3; perhaps TRBD2 as D (6 bases). There are 11 residues in the CDR3. From germline, CDR1 is SQVTM and CDR2 ANQGSEA. The germline V and J ends were trimmed by 5 bases and 4 bases, with 7 bases remaining between them. CDR3 loop: CSVTSPDTQYF. The CDR3 DNA reads as TGCAGCGTTACTAGCCCAGATACGCAGTATTTT.

The chain joins TRBV7-2 to TRBJ2-3, with 15 bases aligning to TRBD2. The ends lost 0 bases at V and 3 bases at J; junction bases unmatched: 1. The CDR3 runs to 17 residues. Germline V lookup: CDR1 SGHTA, CDR2 FQGNSA. This chain's CDR3 is CASSLAGTSGRTDTQYF. DNA for the CDR3: TGTGCCAGCAGCTTAGCCGGGACTAGCGGGAGGACAGATACGCAGTATTTT. Together with reference TRBV7-2 and TRBJ2-3, the CDR3 gives the full variable domain: GAGVSQSPSNKVTEKGKDVELRCDPISGHTALYWYRQSLGQGLEFLIYFQGNSAPDKSGLPSDRFSAERTGGSVSTLTIQRTQQEDSAVYLCASSLAGTSGRTDTQYFGPGTRLTVL.

The genes are TRBV6-5 and TRBJ2-5, with 8 nucleotides matching TRBD2. CDR3 length: 14 residues. J was trimmed by 5 bases and V by 6 bases; bases with no gene match: 8. Per the germline V gene, CDR1 is MNHEY and CDR2 is SVGAGI. In nucleotides, the CDR3 is TGTGCCAGCAGCCACACGGGGGGGGCGGAGACCCAGTACTTC. It specifies CASSHTGGAETQYF.

The genes are TRBV30 and TRBJ1-5; 7 bases line up with TRBD1. After removal of 2 bases from V and 3 bases from J, the junction contained 7 bases not matched to a gene. CDR3 length: 15 residues. Germline values: CDR1 GTSNPN, CDR2 SVGIG (reference sequence). The chain's CDR3 is CAWSKRTGDNQPQHF. CDR3 nucleotide sequence: TGTGCCTGGAGTAAAAGGACAGGTGACAATCAGCCCCAGCATTTT.

The chain combines TRBV9 with TRBJ2-3, with 9 bases lining up with TRBD1. V was pared by 2 bases and J by 4 bases, with 8 bases of the junction left unmatched. Germline assignment: CDR1 SGDLS and CDR2 YYNGEE. CDR3 size: 16 residues. CDR3 amino acids: CASSVGTGLAPDTQYF. The CDR3 coding sequence is TGTGCCAGCAGCGTCGGGACAGGGCTAGCCCCAGATACGCAGTATTTT.

The rearrangement uses TRBV6-2 or TRBV6-3 and TRBJ2-7; TRBD1 agrees at 10 bases. This CDR3 is built from 15 residues. Germline V gene lookup returns CDR1 MNHEY and CDR2 SVGEGT. With V trimmed by 6 bases and J by 2 bases, 7 bases remained unmatched. The CDR3 nucleotides are TGTGCCAGCAGCAAGGGACAGGGGAGTCCCTACGAGCAGTACGTC. This translates into CASSKGQGSPYEQYV.

This rearrangement joins TRBV24-1 to TRBJ2-1, with 9 positions matching TRBD2. Germline V gene data show CDR1 as KGHDR and CDR2 as SFDVKD. This CDR3 is 15 amino acids long. The trim removed 9 bases at V and 5 bases at J, leaving 10 bases unmatched. The CDR3 loop is CATELGGGVDNEQFF. The CDR3 nucleotides read TGTGCCACCGAACTGGGCGGGGGGGTAGACAATGAGCAGTTCTTC.

The chain couples TRBV2 to TRBJ1-5, with 7 bases aligning to TRBD1. Germline V gene data show CDR1 as SNHLY and CDR2 as FYNNEI. V trimming: 4 bases; J trimming: 3 bases; junction bases outside the gene matches: 6. This CDR3 is built from 15 residues. The CDR3: CASSVGTVVNQPQHF. The DNA for the CDR3 is TGTGCCAGCAGTGTCGGGACAGTAGTCAATCAGCCCCAGCATTTT.

The chain links TRBV7-6 to TRBJ2-2, with 13 positions matching TRBD2. CDR3 length: 16 amino acids. The V segment lost 5 bases and the J segment 7 bases; nucleotides outside the gene matches: 7. Looked up from germline, CDR1 is SGHVS and CDR2 is FNYEAQ. CDR3 region: CASSRLAGGEVGELFF. CDR3 nucleotides: TGTGCCAGCAGCCGACTAGCGGGGGGCGAGGTCGGGGAGCTGTTTTTT. The complete variable domain, with remaining parts taken from reference TRBV7-6 and TRBJ2-2, reads GAGVSQSPRYKVTKRGQDVALRCDPISGHVSLYWYRQALGQGPEFLTYFNYEAQQDKSGLPNDRFSAERPEGSISTLTIQRTEQRDSAMYRCASSRLAGGEVGELFFGEGSRLTVL.

The chain's CDR3 is CASSIQGLLQPQHF. CDR3 bases: TGTGCCAGTAGTATCCAGGGACTCCTTCAGCCCCAGCATTTT. The rearrangement joins TRBV19 to TRBJ1-5; D is possibly TRBD1 (5 bases). Looked up from germline, CDR1 is LNHDA and CDR2 is SQIVND (reference sequence). The CDR3 loop spans 14 amino acids. V lost 3 bases, J lost 6 bases, and 12 bases lay in between.

The rearrangement uses TRBV7-3 and TRBJ2-1, with 7 bases identical to TRBD1. V was clipped by 5 bases and J by 7 bases; unmatched bases: 5. CDR1 is SGHTA, CDR2 FQGTGA, per germline. The CDR3 length is 13 residues. CDR3 bases: TGTGCCAGCAGCAATCAACAGGGGAATGAGCAGTTCTTC. This sequence encodes CASSNQQGNEQFF. Together with reference TRBV7-3 and TRBJ2-1, the CDR3 gives the full variable domain: GAGVSQTPSNKVTEKGKYVELRCDPISGHTALYWYRQSLGQGPEFLIYFQGTGAADDSGLPNDRFFAVRPEGSVSTLKIQRTERGDSAVYLCASSNQQGNEQFFGPGTRLTVL.

The V call is TRBV9, the J call TRBJ2-5; tentatively, D is TRBD1 (6 bases). The CDR3 extends over 15 amino acids. V shed 0 bases and J shed 0 bases, with 9 bases lying between them. Germline V gene data show CDR1 as SGDLS and CDR2 as YYNGEE. The CDR3 here is CASSVAGHHQETQYF. For the CDR3, the DNA is TGTGCCAGCAGCGTAGCGGGACACCACCAAGAGACCCAGTACTTC.

V usage is TRBV6-5 and J usage is TRBJ1-6, with TRBD1 matching over 9 bases. The CDR3 loop spans 13 amino acids. Losses at the gene ends were 6 bases for V and 11 bases for J; bases not matched to a gene: 5. Germline loops: CDR1 MNHEY, CDR2 SVGAGI. As DNA, the CDR3 is TGTGCCAGCAGGGGGACAGGGCCCGCACCCCTCCACTTT. It translates to CASRGTGPAPLHF.

This clone was counted only a few times. The rearrangement uses TRBV19 and TRBJ2-7; 7 positions agree with TRBD1. This CDR3 is 12 amino acids long. Germline V lookup: CDR1 LNHDA, CDR2 SQIVND (reference sequence). The V segment lost 4 bases and the J segment 6 bases; nucleotides outside the gene matches: 3. The CDR3 DNA sequence: TGTGCCAGTAGTACGACAGGGAGCGAGCAGTACTTC. Translated: CASSTTGSEQYF.

There are a few counts of this clone. The V and J genes are TRBV21-1 and TRBJ1-5; the tabulated D call, TRBD1, remains unverified against the DNA. TRBV21-1 is reported as a pseudogene. CDR3 length: 12 amino acids. The CDR3 spells CASSATGQPQHF. The CDR3 coding sequence is TGTGCCAGCAGCGCAACAGGTCAGCCCCAGCATTTT.

The rearrangement joins TRBV2 to TRBJ2-3; 8 bases line up with TRBD1. This CDR3 has 15 amino acids. Germline V CDR1 and CDR2: SNHLY, FYNNEI. After removal of 6 bases from V and 1 base from J, the junction contained 6 bases not matched to a gene. The CDR3 loop reads CASRRPGQGTDTQYF. DNA of the CDR3: TGTGCCAGCAGACGCCCGGGACAGGGCACAGATACGCAGTATTTT.

The CDR3 reads CASSRVAGKYEQYF. CDR3 DNA: TGTGCCAGCAGTAGGGTAGCGGGAAAATACGAGCAGTACTTC. The chain links TRBV27 to TRBJ2-7, with 8 bases identical to TRBD2. After removal of 5 bases from V and 4 bases from J, the junction contained 7 bases not matched to a gene. Germline V gives CDR1 MNHEY, CDR2 SMNVEV (reference sequence). The CDR3 runs 14 residues.

The J gene is TRBJ2-1, the V gene TRBV5-1; 8 bases fit TRBD2. The CDR3 loop spans 15 amino acids. J gave up 5 bases and V 3 bases, and 7 bases lay outside the gene matches. CDR1 is SGHRS and CDR2 is YFSETQ in the germline V gene. CDR3 sequence: CASSSSGSYNNEQFF. DNA for the CDR3: TGCGCCAGCAGCTCAAGCGGGAGCTACAACAATGAGCAGTTCTTC.

The chain has TRBV3-1 (or the pseudogene TRBV3-2) and TRBJ2-7, with a possible D match to TRBD2 (5 bases). The germline CDR1 and CDR2 sequences are LGHDT and YNNKEL (reference sequence). V was pared by 2 bases and J by 3 bases, with 11 bases between. This CDR3 has 14 residues. The CDR3 DNA reads as TGTGCCAGCAGCCAAAACGGGATGAGCTACGAGCAGTACTTC. Protein: CASSQNGMSYEQYF.

In its sample, this clone was seen once. The chain recombines TRBV6-5 with TRBJ2-1; 8 bases are a match to TRBD1. This CDR3 has 15 residues. In germline, CDR1 is MNHEY, CDR2 SVGAGI. The V segment lost 0 bases and the J segment 3 bases; nucleotides outside the gene matches: 1. DNA for the CDR3: TGTGCCAGCAGTTACTCGGGGACAGGCTACAATGAGCAGTTCTTC. Residues: CASSYSGTGYNEQFF.